A single sample gave rise to the 9 T cell receptor beta chains below, sequenced in a study of blood T cells in healthy people across ages. The second PCR ran about 7 to 12 cycles with a sample-barcoded 5' primer and J-beta primers. TCRdb called the 5' RACE reads again in MiXCR, with one record for every CDR3 protein. The sample has 1.5 million to 2 million distinct CDR3 sequences; about 49% are singletons. Sequenced material: blood. The receptors stem from a woman between 35 and 50 years old in good health.

The rearrangement joins TRBV4-3 to TRBJ2-4; D might be TRBD2 (6 bases). Germline CDR1 reads LGHNA; CDR2 reads YSLEER. CDR3 length: 17 amino acids. Trimming cost V 0 bases and J 0 bases, with 12 bases left between them. The CDR3 here is CASSQDGGVGAKNIQYF. The CDR3 DNA is TGCGCCAGCAGCCAAGATGGCGGGGTCGGAGCCAAAAACATTCAGTACTTC.

The chain uses TRBV24-1 and TRBJ2-7, with D possibly being TRBD1 (7 bases). The V end lost 4 bases, the J end lost 5 bases, and 17 bases lay between the germline ends. This CDR3 is built from 15 residues. Germline CDR1 KGHDR, CDR2 SFDVKD. The CDR3 sequence is CATSDPRQGGHEQYF. CDR3 coding DNA: TGTGCCACCAGTGACCCCCGACAGGGAGGCCACGAGCAGTACTTC.

The rearrangement links TRBV20-1 to TRBJ2-3; D uncertain. This CDR3 region has 14 residues. The germline V gene has CDR1 DFQATT and CDR2 SNEGSKA (reference sequence). V was clipped by 1 base and J by 1 base, with 9 bases between them. CDR3: CSARADLGTDTQYF. In nucleotides, the CDR3 is TGCAGTGCTAGAGCGGATCTAGGCACAGATACGCAGTATTTT.

This clonotype has a handful of counts. The genes are TRBV7-2 and TRBJ2-7, with a weak D call TRBD2 (5 bases). Per germline, CDR1 SGHTA and CDR2 FQGNSA. This CDR3 comprises 16 residues. V was clipped by 3 bases and J by 0 bases, with 15 bases between them. The DNA of the CDR3 is TGTGCCAGCAGCTTGTCCAGGATGGGGAGCTCCTACGAGCAGTACTTC. As protein: CASSLSRMGSSYEQYF.

The chain combines TRBV7-8 with TRBJ2-3; D might be TRBD1 or TRBD2, each matching 7 bases. Germline loops: CDR1 SGHVS, CDR2 FQNEAQ. CDR3 size: 14 residues. Between the trimmed V and J ends, which lost 8 bases and 5 bases, there was a span of 17 bases. The CDR3 loop is CASGVGGGGDTQYF. DNA of the CDR3: TGTGCCAGCGGAGTGGGAGGGGGCGGAGATACGCAGTATTTT.

V is TRBV6-2 or TRBV6-3 and J is TRBJ2-5; weak D call: TRBD1 (6 bases). Germline CDR1 and CDR2: MNHEY and SVGEGT. This CDR3 region has 14 residues. Trimming shortened V by 10 bases and J by 1 base, and 16 bases separated the two germline ends. In nucleotides, the CDR3 is TGTGCCATCGCGAGGGGGTGGATCCAAGAGACCCAGTACTTC. Amino acid sequence: CAIARGWIQETQYF.

The CDR3 region is CASSPWAGDSNQPQHF. The CDR3 nucleotides are TGTGCCAGCAGCCCATGGGCAGGGGATAGCAATCAGCCCCAGCATTTT. This chain connects TRBV9 to TRBJ1-5; tentatively, D is TRBD1 (6 bases). Germline values: CDR1 SGDLS, CDR2 YYNGEE. The CDR3 consists of 16 residues. Trimming shortened V by 4 bases and J by 0 bases, and 14 bases separated the two germline ends.

The V and J genes are TRBV20-1 and TRBJ1-1; 7 nucleotides align to TRBD1. V dropped 6 bases and J dropped 3; count of bases not matched to a gene: 4. Per germline, CDR1 DFQATT and CDR2 SNEGSKA (reference sequence). The CDR3 consists of 12 residues. The CDR3 is CSARQGYTEAFF. DNA of the CDR3: TGCAGTGCGCGACAGGGATACACTGAAGCTTTCTTT.

The chain has TRBV20-1 and TRBJ2-5; 8 bases are a match to TRBD2. The junction had 11 bases not matched to a gene; V was cut back by 5 bases and J by 3 bases. This CDR3 is built from 15 residues. Per the germline V gene, CDR1 is DFQATT and CDR2 is SNEGSKA (reference sequence). In DNA form, the CDR3 reads TGCAGTGCTCCTCCTGTAGCGGGGACTAAAGAGACCCAGTACTTC. Translation: CSAPPVAGTKETQYF.